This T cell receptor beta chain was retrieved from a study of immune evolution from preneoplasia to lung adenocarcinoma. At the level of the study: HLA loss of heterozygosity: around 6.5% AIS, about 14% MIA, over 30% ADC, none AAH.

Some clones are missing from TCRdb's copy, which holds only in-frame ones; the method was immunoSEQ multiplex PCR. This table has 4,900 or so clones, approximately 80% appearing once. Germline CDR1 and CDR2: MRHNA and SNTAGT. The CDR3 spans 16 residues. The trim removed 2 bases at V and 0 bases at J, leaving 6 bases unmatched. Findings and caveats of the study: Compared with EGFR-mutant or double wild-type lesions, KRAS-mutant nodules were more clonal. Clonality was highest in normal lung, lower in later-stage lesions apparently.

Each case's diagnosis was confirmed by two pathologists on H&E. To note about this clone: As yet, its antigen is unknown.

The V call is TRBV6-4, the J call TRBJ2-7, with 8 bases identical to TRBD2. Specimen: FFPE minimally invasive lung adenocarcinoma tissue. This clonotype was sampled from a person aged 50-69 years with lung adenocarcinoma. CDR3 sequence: CASSDRTSGSSYEQYF. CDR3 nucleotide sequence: TGTGCCAGCAGTGACCGCACTAGCGGCAGCTCCTACGAGCAGTACTTC.